This is a list of T cell receptor beta chains from one sample in a study of T-cell memory formation after mild COVID-19. A single record per CDR3 protein comes from TCRdb applying MiXCR to the 5' RACE reads. The data contain 550,000 to 700,000 distinct CDR3 sequences, approximately 19% of them singletons. The sequenced sample was PBMCs or a T cell subset sorted from them (not recorded which). All receptors come from an adult woman who had mild COVID-19 (a few samples of this study predate the infection). Cell type and time point are not known. Both conserved end residues are part of each CDR3. The order of the fields is J gene, D gene, clone size, V gene, CDR3 DNA, CDR3 protein. D genes are given only for firm matches. Not every row has a clone size; where given, it reads once, few, many or a size class.

J gene: TRBJ2-7; D gene: TRBD1; clone size: -; V gene: TRBV10-3; CDR3 DNA: TGTGCCATCAGTGACCCTCGCAGGGGGAACGAGCAGTACTTC; CDR3 protein: CAISDPRRGNEQYF
J gene: TRBJ2-1; D gene: -; clone size: -; V gene: TRBV6-5; CDR3 DNA: TGTGCCAGCAGTTATATGGCAGGGACCGACAATGAGCAGTTCTTC; CDR3 protein: CASSYMAGTDNEQFF
J gene: TRBJ2-1; D gene: -; clone size: -; V gene: TRBV7-9; CDR3 DNA: TGTGCCAGCAGCTTAGGGCGACAGCGTGGGGGCAATGAGCAGTTCTTC; CDR3 protein: CASSLGRQRGGNEQFF
J gene: TRBJ1-1; D gene: -; clone size: few; V gene: TRBV12-3/TRBV12-4; CDR3 DNA: TGTGCCAGCAGCCCCCACACAGGCACTGAAGCTTTCTTT; CDR3 protein: CASSPHTGTEAFF
J gene: TRBJ1-2; D gene: -; clone size: few; V gene: TRBV6-5; CDR3 DNA: TGTGCCAGCAGTTATAGCATAGCTCTTCCTAACTATGGCTACACCTTC; CDR3 protein: CASSYSIALPNYGYTF
J gene: TRBJ1-5; D gene: TRBD1; clone size: -; V gene: TRBV20-1; CDR3 DNA: TGCAGTGCTAGCCCTGGGACAGGGAGGGCCAGCAATCAGCCCCAGCATTTT; CDR3 protein: CSASPGTGRASNQPQHF
J gene: TRBJ2-7; D gene: -; clone size: -; V gene: TRBV7-2; CDR3 DNA: TGTGCCAGCAGCACCCCCCACTACGAGCAGTACTTC; CDR3 protein: CASSTPHYEQYF
J gene: TRBJ2-1; D gene: TRBD1; clone size: -; V gene: TRBV7-3; CDR3 DNA: TGTGCCAGCAGCCTCTGGGGGACAGATGCGAATGAGCAGTTCTTC; CDR3 protein: CASSLWGTDANEQFF
J gene: TRBJ2-7; D gene: -; clone size: -; V gene: TRBV5-1; CDR3 DNA: TGCGCCAGCAGCTTGGAGTGGGTGGAGCAGTACTTC; CDR3 protein: CASSLEWVEQYF
J gene: TRBJ2-1; D gene: TRBD2; clone size: -; V gene: TRBV29-1; CDR3 DNA: TGCAGCGCACGGCGGACTAGCGGCTACAATGAGCAGTTCTTC; CDR3 protein: CSARRTSGYNEQFF
J gene: TRBJ2-3; D gene: -; clone size: -; V gene: TRBV11-1; CDR3 DNA: TGTGCCAGCAACTCCGATGGACTTAGCACAGATACGCAGTATTTT; CDR3 protein: CASNSDGLSTDTQYF
J gene: TRBJ2-5; D gene: -; clone size: many; V gene: TRBV7-2; CDR3 DNA: TGTGCCAGCAGCCGCGGCGGGGGCGAGACCCAGTACTTC; CDR3 protein: CASSRGGGETQYF
J gene: TRBJ2-1; D gene: -; clone size: few; V gene: TRBV11-2; CDR3 DNA: TGTGCCAGCAGCTTAGGCGGGGGCTACGGGGATGAGCAGTTCTTC; CDR3 protein: CASSLGGGYGDEQFF
J gene: TRBJ1-1; D gene: -; clone size: few; V gene: TRBV29-1; CDR3 DNA: TGCAGCGTTGAAGGTGAGGGCACTGAAGCTTTCTTT; CDR3 protein: CSVEGEGTEAFF
J gene: TRBJ1-5; D gene: TRBD1; clone size: few; V gene: TRBV20-1; CDR3 DNA: TGCAGTGCTAGAGATCACAGGGGAGGTAGTCAGCCCCAGCATTTT; CDR3 protein: CSARDHRGGSQPQHF
J gene: TRBJ2-3; D gene: TRBD2; clone size: many; V gene: TRBV5-1; CDR3 DNA: TGCGCCAGCAGCTCCTCTAGCGGAAGCACAGATACGCAGTATTTT; CDR3 protein: CASSSSSGSTDTQYF
J gene: TRBJ2-3; D gene: TRBD1; clone size: few; V gene: TRBV2; CDR3 DNA: TGCGCAGGGACAGGGGACACAGATACGCAGTATTTT; CDR3 protein: CAGTGDTDTQYF
J gene: TRBJ2-3; D gene: -; clone size: -; V gene: TRBV12-3/TRBV12-4; CDR3 DNA: TGTGCCAGCAGTTGGAAAGCAAACCACGGAAGGACAGATACGCAGTATTTT; CDR3 protein: CASSWKANHGRTDTQYF
J gene: TRBJ2-7; D gene: -; clone size: few; V gene: TRBV6-2/TRBV6-3; CDR3 DNA: TGTGCCAGCAGTTCCAACCAATACGAGCAGTACTTC; CDR3 protein: CASSSNQYEQYF
J gene: TRBJ2-5; D gene: -; clone size: -; V gene: TRBV15; CDR3 DNA: TGTGCCACCAGCAGTAGGACAGACCAAGAGACCCAGTACTTC; CDR3 protein: CATSSRTDQETQYF
J gene: TRBJ1-5; D gene: TRBD1; clone size: -; V gene: TRBV19; CDR3 DNA: TGTGCCAGTAGTACCGTTACAGGGGGCAATCAGCCCCAGCATTTT; CDR3 protein: CASSTVTGGNQPQHF
J gene: TRBJ1-5; D gene: -; clone size: -; V gene: TRBV28; CDR3 DNA: TGTGCCAGCAGTCCCCCGGGTCTTGATCAGCCCCAGCATTTT; CDR3 protein: CASSPPGLDQPQHF
J gene: TRBJ1-2; D gene: -; clone size: -; V gene: TRBV6-1; CDR3 DNA: TGTGCCAGCATAAATCCTGGGGGTTTCTCGGGTGGCTACACCTTC; CDR3 protein: CASINPGGFSGGYTF
J gene: TRBJ2-2; D gene: -; clone size: many; V gene: TRBV6-2/TRBV6-3; CDR3 DNA: TGTGCCAGCAGTCGACTGGAGTACACCGGGGAGCTGTTTTTT; CDR3 protein: CASSRLEYTGELFF
J gene: TRBJ2-3; D gene: TRBD1; clone size: few; V gene: TRBV4-1; CDR3 DNA: TGCGCCAGCAGCCAAGAAGGGGGCGAGGATACGCAGTATTTT; CDR3 protein: CASSQEGGEDTQYF
J gene: TRBJ1-3; D gene: -; clone size: few; V gene: TRBV5-6; CDR3 DNA: TGTGCCAGCAGCTTGGTATTGGGGGTCTCGGGAAACACCATATATTTT; CDR3 protein: CASSLVLGVSGNTIYF
J gene: TRBJ2-5; D gene: -; clone size: -; V gene: TRBV19; CDR3 DNA: TGTGCCAGTAGTATGGCCCGGGGGGAGACCCAGTACTTC; CDR3 protein: CASSMARGETQYF
J gene: TRBJ1-1; D gene: -; clone size: few; V gene: TRBV4-2; CDR3 DNA: TGTGCCAGCAGCCAAGAAGCGGCGGGCACTGAAGCTTTCTTT; CDR3 protein: CASSQEAAGTEAFF
J gene: TRBJ2-1; D gene: -; clone size: few; V gene: TRBV24-1; CDR3 DNA: TGTGCCACCAGTGATTTGCAGGCATTTGGACGGCAGTTCTTC; CDR3 protein: CATSDLQAFGRQFF
J gene: TRBJ2-1; D gene: TRBD2; clone size: few; V gene: TRBV5-1; CDR3 DNA: TGCGCCAGCAGCTTTACGAGACTAGCTTCCTACAATGAGCAGTTCTTC; CDR3 protein: CASSFTRLASYNEQFF
J gene: TRBJ2-1; D gene: -; clone size: -; V gene: TRBV5-6; CDR3 DNA: TGTGCCAGCAGCCCGGGCCCCTTGGTGGGGGCTCCCTTCTTC; CDR3 protein: CASSPGPLVGAPFF
J gene: TRBJ1-2; D gene: -; clone size: -; V gene: TRBV9; CDR3 DNA: TGTGCCAGCAGCGTAGGAATGCTTGACTATGGCTACACCTTC; CDR3 protein: CASSVGMLDYGYTF
J gene: TRBJ2-3; D gene: TRBD2; clone size: -; V gene: TRBV29-1; CDR3 DNA: TGCAGCAATATGGTAGCGGGAGTAGATACGCAGTATTTT; CDR3 protein: CSNMVAGVDTQYF
J gene: TRBJ1-1; D gene: TRBD1; clone size: -; V gene: TRBV6-1; CDR3 DNA: TGTGCCAGCCGGACAGGGAATTTGAACACTGAAGCTTTCTTT; CDR3 protein: CASRTGNLNTEAFF
J gene: TRBJ2-1; D gene: TRBD2; clone size: -; V gene: TRBV12-3/TRBV12-4; CDR3 DNA: TGTGCCAGCAGCGAGACTAGCGTTGGGTCCAATGAGCAGTTCTTC; CDR3 protein: CASSETSVGSNEQFF